A single sample is the source of the 24 T cell receptor beta chains below, sequenced in a study of cytomegalovirus exposure and HLA in healthy donors. PCR employed 60 Vbeta and 13 Jbeta primers. The protocol was immunoSEQ multiplex PCR, while the TCRdb copy is restricted to in-frame clones and leaves out a portion. The sample shows fewer than 200,000 clones, roughly 13% of them seen only once. The sample was PBMCs. Receptors were obtained from a man in his forties or fifties in good health and CMV-seropositive.

V gene TRBV5-6 combines with J gene TRBJ2-3; possibly TRBD1 for D (6 bases). Trimming shortened V by 0 bases and J by 0 bases, and 8 bases separated the two germline ends. Per the germline V gene, CDR1 is SGHDT and CDR2 is YYEEEE. This CDR3 is 15 amino acids long. The CDR3 coding sequence is TGTGCCAGCAGCTTGGAAGGGGGTAGCACAGATACGCAGTATTTT. This translates into CASSLEGGSTDTQYF.

The CDR3 sequence is CAISAGQGLNQPQHF. For the CDR3, the DNA is TGTGCCATCAGTGCGGGACAGGGACTCAATCAGCCCCAGCATTTT. V usage is TRBV10-3 and J usage is TRBJ1-5; 9 bases map to TRBD1. The CDR3 extends over 15 amino acids. Trimming took 4 bases from V and 3 from J; bases not matched to a gene: 4. In germline, CDR1 is ENHRY, CDR2 SYGVKD.

This clone was found a few times. The chain uses TRBV11-3 and TRBJ1-2; 8 nucleotides line up with TRBD1. This CDR3 is 14 amino acids long. Unmatched junction bases numbered 8, after V lost 1 base and J lost 10 bases. Germline values: CDR1 SGHNT, CDR2 YENEEA. The CDR3 sequence is CASSLGGQGAVYTF. The CDR3 region has the DNA TGTGCCAGCAGCTTAGGGGGGCAGGGGGCTGTCTACACCTTC.

This clone was seen a handful of times. The rearrangement uses TRBV6-1 and TRBJ1-2; no clear D. Germline CDR1 reads MNHNS; CDR2 reads SASEGT. This CDR3 contains 13 residues. V lost 3 bases and J 2 bases, leaving 7 bases between the germline ends. CDR3: CASSERSNYGYTF. In DNA, the CDR3 is TGTGCCAGCAGTGAGAGGTCCAACTATGGCTACACCTTC.

V and J are TRBV29-1 and TRBJ2-5; tentative D call: TRBD2 (5 bases). This CDR3 contains 15 residues. The V end lost 6 bases, the J end lost 5 bases, and 22 bases lay between the germline ends. The germline V gene has CDR1 SQVTM and CDR2 ANQGSEA. CDR3 sequence: CSVYDLVTGGETQYF. In DNA form, the CDR3 reads TGCAGCGTCTACGACCTGGTGACTGGCGGGGAGACCCAGTACTTC.

The sample holds a few counts of this clone. The chain recombines TRBV7-2 with TRBJ1-5; D is ambiguous. V was shortened by 1 base and J by 3 bases, with 10 bases between the two germline ends. CDR1 SGHTA and CDR2 FQGNSA come from the germline V gene. CDR3 length: 15 amino acids. The CDR3 is CASSLGRGSNQPQHF. CDR3 DNA sequence: TGTGCCAGCAGCTTAGGGCGGGGATCCAATCAGCCCCAGCATTTT.

This chain connects TRBV19 to TRBJ1-1, with 7 bases identical to TRBD1. CDR1 is LNHDA, CDR2 SQIVND, per germline (reference sequence). CDR3 size: 15 residues. With V trimmed by 8 bases and J by 1 base, 10 bases remained unmatched. The CDR3 is CASGARGRPNTEAFF. As DNA, the CDR3 is TGTGCCAGTGGGGCGAGGGGGCGGCCGAACACTGAAGCTTTCTTT.

The table lists this clone with a few counts. The J gene is TRBJ2-2, the V gene TRBV5-4, with D possibly TRBD2 on 5 matching bases. Trimming took 4 bases from V and 3 from J, leaving 16 bases between them. The CDR3 extends over 16 amino acids. Germline V gene lookup returns CDR1 SGHNT and CDR2 YYREEE (reference sequence). CDR3 loop: CASSPGGLGYTGELFF. The CDR3 region has the DNA TGTGCCAGCAGCCCTGGTGGACTCGGTTACACCGGGGAGCTGTTTTTT. Variable domain in full (rest from reference TRBV5-4 and TRBJ2-2): ETGVTQSPTHLIKTRGQQVTLRCSSQSGHNTVSWYQQALGQGPQFIFQYYREEENGRGNFPPRFSGLQFPNYSSELNVNALELDDSALYLCASSPGGLGYTGELFFGEGSRLTVL.

The chain uses TRBV25-1 and TRBJ1-2; 12 bases agree with TRBD1. Germline V gene lookup returns CDR1 MGHDK and CDR2 SYGVNS. V shed 0 bases, J shed 7 bases, and the junction held 6 bases outside the gene matches. This CDR3 region has 16 residues. The CDR3 sequence: CASSEYQGQGARGYTF. The CDR3, as DNA: TGTGCCAGCAGTGAATACCAGGGACAGGGGGCGCGTGGCTACACCTTC.

The chain uses TRBV9 and TRBJ2-5; perhaps TRBD2 as D (6 bases). The ends were cut back, 0 bases at V and 1 base at J, with 16 bases in the middle. The CDR3 loop spans 17 amino acids. Germline-derived CDR1 and CDR2 are SGDLS and YYNGEE. The CDR3 here is CASSVAVTRGSQETQYF. DNA for the CDR3: TGTGCCAGCAGCGTAGCGGTTACGCGGGGCAGCCAAGAGACCCAGTACTTC. The full variable domain, with the rest looked up from reference TRBV9 and TRBJ2-5, is DSGVTQTPKHLITATGQRVTLRCSPRSGDLSVYWYQQSLDQGLQFLIQYYNGEERAKGNILERFSAQQFPDLHSELNLSSLELGDSALYFCASSVAVTRGSQETQYFGPGTRLLVL.

The genes are TRBV5-1 and TRBJ2-7; possibly TRBD2 for D (7 bases). CDR3 length: 14 residues. Germline CDR1 and CDR2: SGHRS and YFSETQ. V lost 6 bases to trimming and J lost 5 bases, with 18 bases between them. CDR3 residues: CASKGGELRDEQYF. The CDR3 coding sequence is TGCGCCAGCAAGGGGGGGGAATTACGCGACGAGCAGTACTTC.

This clone turned up a few times. The chain recombines TRBV4-1 with TRBJ1-5; a possible D gene is TRBD1 (6 bases). Trimming left V 2 bases short and J 7 bases short, with 9 bases between. Germline V CDR1 and CDR2: MGHRA, YSYEKL. CDR3 length: 13 amino acids. CDR3 amino acids: CASSQTGQQPQHF. The CDR3 coding sequence is TGCGCCAGCAGCCAAACAGGGCAGCAGCCCCAGCATTTT.

The chain carries TRBV30 and TRBJ1-1; D ambiguous. The germline gives CDR1 GTSNPN, CDR2 SVGIG (reference sequence). There are 13 residues in the CDR3. V dropped 0 bases and J dropped 7 bases, with 12 bases sitting between them. CDR3 protein: CAWSVSRFGEAFF. The CDR3 DNA sequence: TGTGCCTGGAGTGTCTCGAGATTTGGTGAAGCTTTCTTT.

The V call is TRBV9, the J call TRBJ1-1; D possibly corresponds to TRBD1 (6 bases). The V and J ends lost 0 bases and 4 bases respectively, with 13 bases between them. CDR1 is SGDLS and CDR2 is YYNGEE in the germline V gene. The CDR3 covers 15 residues. In DNA form, the CDR3 reads TGTGCCAGCAGCGTAGTAGGGGGTCGGGGCACTGAAGCTTTCTTT. Translating gives CASSVVGGRGTEAFF. Drawing the rest from reference TRBV9 and TRBJ1-1, the complete variable domain is DSGVTQTPKHLITATGQRVTLRCSPRSGDLSVYWYQQSLDQGLQFLIQYYNGEERAKGNILERFSAQQFPDLHSELNLSSLELGDSALYFCASSVVGGRGTEAFFGQGTRLTVV.

The chain has TRBV7-6 and TRBJ1-6, with D perhaps TRBD1 (6 bases). Germline CDR1 SGHVS, CDR2 FNYEAQ. V shed 0 bases and J shed 9 bases, with 12 bases lying between them. There are 15 residues in the CDR3. The chain's CDR3 is CASSLAQGPTSPLHF. The DNA for the CDR3 is TGTGCCAGCAGCTTAGCGCAGGGGCCCACTTCACCCCTCCACTTT.

This chain links TRBV2 with TRBJ2-7, with 7 nucleotides matching TRBD1. The CDR3 totals 14 residues. Unmatched junction bases numbered 6, after V lost 4 bases and J lost 3 bases. CDR1 is SNHLY, CDR2 FYNNEI, per germline. DNA of the CDR3: TGTGCCAGCAGTGGGGACAGAAAAGACTACGAGCAGTACGTC. Translated, it gives CASSGDRKDYEQYV.

V usage is TRBV7-9 and J usage is TRBJ2-7; D is unresolved. From germline, CDR1 is SEHNR and CDR2 FQNEAQ (reference sequence). V dropped 1 base and J dropped 9 bases, with 16 bases sitting between them. The length of the CDR3 is 14 residues. CDR3 region: CASSLEPNYPWQYF. CDR3 in DNA: TGTGCCAGCAGCTTAGAGCCTAACTACCCGTGGCAGTACTTC.

There are a few counts of this clone. The chain joins TRBV28 to TRBJ1-5, with D possibly TRBD1 on 6 matching bases. CDR3 length: 14 residues. Germline V CDR1 and CDR2: MDHEN, SYDVKM. The germline V and J ends were trimmed by 6 bases and 4 bases, with 13 bases remaining between them. CDR3 sequence (DNA): TGTGCCAGCAGCTCGGACAGACTTAATCAGCCCCAGCATTTT. Its translation is CASSSDRLNQPQHF. The full variable domain, in which reference TRBV28 and TRBJ1-5 provide the parts outside the CDR3, is DVKVTQSSRYLVKRTGEKVFLECVQDMDHENMFWYRQDPGLGLRLIYFSYDVKMKEKGDIPEGYSVSREKKERFSLILESASTNQTSMYLCASSSDRLNQPQHFGDGTRLSIL.

This clone was detected a few times. This chain links TRBV6-6 with TRBJ2-7, with TRBD1 matching 9 bases. Germline loops: CDR1 MNHNY, CDR2 SVGAGI (reference sequence). The CDR3 extends over 14 amino acids. Trimming cost V 5 bases and J 9 bases; bases outside gene matches: 11. DNA of the CDR3: TGTGCCAGCAGTCGAGACCCGGGACAGGGAGGGCAGTACTTC. It encodes CASSRDPGQGGQYF.

The sample holds a few counts of this clone. The chain is built from TRBV10-3 and TRBJ2-1; D is unclear. The CDR3 totals 16 residues. Germline-derived CDR1 and CDR2 are ENHRY and SYGVKD. V shed 2 bases and J shed 0 bases, with 11 bases lying between them. CDR3 loop: CAISEKTTSSYNEQFF. The CDR3 DNA reads as TGTGCCATCAGTGAGAAAACTACGAGCTCCTACAATGAGCAGTTCTTC.

The chain joins TRBV29-1 to TRBJ1-1; TRBD1 aligns across 8 bases. The CDR3 is 12 residues long. Looked up from germline, CDR1 is SQVTM and CDR2 is ANQGSEA. With V trimmed by 7 bases and J by 5 bases, 6 bases remained unmatched. CDR3 region: CSARGLVTEAFF. The CDR3, as DNA: TGCAGCGCCAGGGGGCTAGTTACTGAAGCTTTCTTT.

This clone was found a few times. V usage is TRBV28 and J usage is TRBJ2-2; D might be TRBD1 (5 bases). The CDR3 length is 13 residues. Trimming removed 7 bases at V and 6 bases at J, with 12 bases between. Germline loops: CDR1 MDHEN, CDR2 SYDVKM. This CDR3 is CASIPARAGELFF. The DNA of the CDR3 is TGTGCCAGCATTCCCGCCAGGGCCGGGGAGCTGTTTTTT.

This clone turned up a few times. V is TRBV11-3 and J is TRBJ2-2; possibly TRBD2 for D (7 bases). Germline values: CDR1 SGHNT, CDR2 YENEEA. This CDR3 has 15 amino acids. The V gene lost 0 bases and the J gene lost 5 bases, with 10 bases spanning the gap. This CDR3 is CASSLEGGGTGELFF. The CDR3 DNA reads as TGTGCCAGCAGCTTAGAAGGGGGAGGGACCGGGGAGCTGTTTTTT.

V gene TRBV6-5 combines with J gene TRBJ2-7; 7 nucleotides line up with TRBD1. CDR1 MNHEY and CDR2 SVGAGI come from the germline V gene. This CDR3 has 16 amino acids. V lost 2 bases to trimming and J lost 0 bases; unmatched junction nucleotides: 7. The CDR3 nucleotides are TGTGCCAGCAGTTACGCAGGGACAGAAAGCTCCTACGAGCAGTACTTC. It yields the protein CASSYAGTESSYEQYF.